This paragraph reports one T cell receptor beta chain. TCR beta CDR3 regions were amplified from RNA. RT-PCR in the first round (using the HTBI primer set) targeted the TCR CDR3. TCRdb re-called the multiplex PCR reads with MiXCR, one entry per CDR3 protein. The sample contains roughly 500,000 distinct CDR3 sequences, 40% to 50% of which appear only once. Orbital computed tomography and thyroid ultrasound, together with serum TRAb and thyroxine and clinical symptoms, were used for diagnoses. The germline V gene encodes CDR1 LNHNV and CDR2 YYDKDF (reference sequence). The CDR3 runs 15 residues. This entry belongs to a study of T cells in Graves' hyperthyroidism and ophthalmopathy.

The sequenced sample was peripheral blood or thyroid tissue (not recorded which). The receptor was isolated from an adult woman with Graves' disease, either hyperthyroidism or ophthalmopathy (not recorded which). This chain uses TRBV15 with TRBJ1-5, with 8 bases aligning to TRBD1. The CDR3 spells CQQRNRGGMDQPQHF. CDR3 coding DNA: TGTCAGCAGCGAAACAGGGGGGGGATGGATCAGCCCCAGCATTTT.